Detailed here is one T cell receptor beta chain. The antigen is unknown. The sample is drawn from a study of PD-1 blockade in classical Hodgkin lymphoma. Study conclusions and caveats: Healthy donors reportedly exceeded newly diagnosed patients in baseline TCR diversity. Complete responders entered with baseline diversity on par with newly diagnosed patients, the results showed.

This CDR3 is built from 14 residues. Per the germline V gene, CDR1 is MNHNS and CDR2 is SASEGT. Method: immunoSEQ multiplex PCR; TCRdb's copy keeps in-frame clones and lacks some. The sample consists of roughly 13,000 clones, under 80% of them appearing once. All patients relapsed after autologous stem cell transplantation, and brentuximab vedotin exposure varied. The sequence came from a human donor with classical Hodgkin lymphoma. The source was peripheral blood mononuclear cells (PBMCs), collected before the second cycle of nivolumab. The rearrangement uses TRBV6-1 and TRBJ2-5; 9 positions agree with TRBD2. Matching the DNA end better, TRBJ2-7 makes the J call doubtful. CDR3 DNA sequence: TGTGCCAGCAGCCGAGGGCGGGGGGGCTACGAGCAGTACTTC. Translating gives CASSRGRGGYEQYF.